A selection of T cell receptor beta chains follows, all from one sample in a study of T-cell memory formation after mild COVID-19. In TCRdb, the 5' RACE reads were re-called with MiXCR into one record per CDR3 protein. The sample records a few hundred thousand distinct CDR3 sequences, 15% to 20% being singletons. Material for sequencing was PBMCs or a T cell subset sorted from them (not recorded which). The receptors originated from a man in his late teens or twenties who had mild COVID-19 (a few samples of this study predate the infection). Cell type and time point are not known. Both conserved end residues are part of each CDR3. A D gene is named only where the DNA matches it firmly. The size field is filled for only some rows; it gives once, few, many or a size class.

v_gene	j_gene	d_gene	abundance	CDR3aa	CDR3nt
TRBV7-9	TRBJ2-3	NA	many	CATKRDSSTDTQYF	TGTGCCACGAAAAGGGACTCAAGCACAGATACGCAGTATTTT
TRBV6-5	TRBJ1-1	NA	NA	CASKGGTRTEAFF	TGTGCCAGCAAGGGGGGCACGCGCACTGAAGCTTTCTTT
TRBV5-4	TRBJ2-3	TRBD2	few	CASSPTSSDTQYF	TGTGCCAGCAGCCCGACTAGCTCAGATACGCAGTATTTT
TRBV12-3/TRBV12-4	TRBJ2-1	NA	few	CASSTPGSDEQFF	TGTGCCAGCAGTACCCCAGGGTCCGATGAGCAGTTCTTC
TRBV5-1	TRBJ2-7	NA	NA	CASSGQTYEQYF	TGCGCCAGCAGCGGACAGACCTACGAGCAGTACTTC
TRBV5-1	TRBJ1-2	TRBD1	many	CASSPAPGQGTGYGYTF	TGCGCCAGCAGCCCCGCGCCGGGACAGGGGACGGGGTATGGCTACACCTTC
TRBV6-6	TRBJ2-2	NA	NA	CASSRFPTADTGELFF	TGTGCCAGCAGTCGCTTCCCGACAGCTGATACCGGGGAGCTGTTTTTT
TRBV6-2/TRBV6-3	TRBJ2-7	TRBD1	few	CASSFLGQGYEQYF	TGTGCCAGCAGTTTCCTCGGACAGGGCTACGAGCAGTACTTC
TRBV7-2	TRBJ1-2	NA	NA	CASSFYRAEEGYTF	TGTGCCAGCAGCTTTTACCGGGCCGAGGAGGGCTACACCTTC
TRBV5-1	TRBJ2-5	TRBD2	NA	CASSFASGQETQYF	TGCGCCAGCAGCTTTGCTAGCGGCCAAGAGACCCAGTACTTC
TRBV7-9	TRBJ2-7	NA	NA	CASSLRGGEQYF	TGTGCCAGCAGTTTACGGGGCGGCGAGCAGTACTTC
TRBV29-1	TRBJ2-3	TRBD2	few	CSVASGGTDTQYF	TGCAGCGTTGCTAGCGGGGGAACAGATACGCAGTATTTT
TRBV7-9	TRBJ1-1	NA	NA	CASSLAAGPTEAFF	TGTGCCAGCAGCTTAGCAGCGGGGCCCACTGAAGCTTTCTTT
TRBV11-2	TRBJ2-3	NA	NA	CASSWTPPDTQYF	TGTGCCAGCAGCTGGACACCGCCAGATACGCAGTATTTT
TRBV30	TRBJ1-1	NA	few	CAGLVGEAFF	TGTGCCGGTCTGGTAGGTGAAGCTTTCTTT
TRBV7-2	TRBJ1-6	NA	NA	CASSLYDSPLHF	TGTGCCAGCAGCTTGTATGATTCACCCCTCCACTTT
TRBV7-2	TRBJ1-5	NA	many	CASAPQGTHQPQHF	TGTGCCAGCGCCCCCCAGGGAACCCATCAGCCCCAGCATTTT
TRBV12-3/TRBV12-4	TRBJ2-5	NA	few	CASSFAAETQYF	TGTGCCAGCAGTTTTGCGGCGGAGACCCAGTACTTC
TRBV20-1	TRBJ1-1	NA	NA	CSHWRDTEAFF	TGCAGCCATTGGAGGGACACTGAAGCTTTCTTT
TRBV12-3/TRBV12-4	TRBJ1-1	NA	few	CASSSGWTGEAFF	TGTGCCAGCAGTTCCGGGTGGACCGGGGAAGCTTTCTTT
TRBV5-1	TRBJ2-3	TRBD2	once	CASSPRAVGRRTSGGNPTDTQYF	TGCGCCAGCTCCCCCCGGGCTGTGGGACGTCGGACTAGCGGGGGCAACCCCACAGATACGCAGTATTTT
TRBV7-9	TRBJ2-7	NA	few	CASRRGSYEQYF	TGTGCCAGCCGCCGGGGGAGCTACGAGCAGTACTTC
TRBV28	TRBJ1-5	NA	NA	CASSRDTSNQPQHF	TGTGCCAGCAGCCGGGACACAAGCAATCAGCCCCAGCATTTT
TRBV18	TRBJ1-1	NA	few	CASSPPVGANTEAFF	TGTGCCAGCTCACCGCCAGTAGGGGCTAACACTGAAGCTTTCTTT
TRBV4-1	TRBJ1-3	NA	NA	CASSQGSASSGNTIYF	TGCGCCAGCAGCCAAGGAAGTGCCAGCTCTGGAAACACCATATATTTT
TRBV29-1	TRBJ2-1	NA	NA	CSVAGGQPTVFEQFF	TGCAGCGTGGCCGGGGGACAGCCTACCGTTTTTGAGCAGTTCTTC
TRBV6-5	TRBJ2-1	NA	few	CASTLTMMDNEQFF	TGTGCCAGCACCCTTACCATGATGGACAATGAGCAGTTCTTC
TRBV9	TRBJ2-3	TRBD2	few	CASSVATSGVADTQYF	TGTGCCAGCAGCGTAGCTACTAGCGGGGTAGCAGATACGCAGTATTTT
TRBV7-2	TRBJ1-2	NA	NA	CASRDLRTAFYGYTF	TGTGCCAGCAGGGACCTACGGACAGCCTTCTATGGCTACACCTTC
TRBV18	TRBJ2-7	NA	few	CASSPGQGGSYEQYF	TGTGCCAGCTCACCCGGGCAGGGGGGCTCCTACGAGCAGTACTTC
TRBV5-5	TRBJ2-3	NA	few	CASSPQHTQYF	TGTGCCAGCAGCCCACAGCATACGCAGTATTTT
TRBV5-4	TRBJ1-2	NA	NA	CASSPTAGYGYTF	TGTGCCAGCAGCCCGACAGCGGGCTATGGCTACACCTTC
TRBV20-1	TRBJ2-3	TRBD2	NA	CSARVLAGGTDTQYF	TGCAGTGCTAGAGTTCTAGCGGGGGGCACAGATACGCAGTATTTT
TRBV27	TRBJ1-2	NA	few	CASSLGGAGNYGYTF	TGTGCCAGCAGTTTGGGGGGCGCGGGTAACTATGGCTACACCTTC
TRBV7-2	TRBJ1-5	NA	NA	CASSLVGGRPQHF	TGTGCCAGCAGCTTAGTTGGGGGGCGGCCCCAGCATTTT
TRBV20-1	TRBJ1-4	NA	NA	CSARAREEKLFF	TGCAGTGCTAGAGCCAGGGAGGAAAAACTGTTTTTT
TRBV9	TRBJ2-1	TRBD2	NA	CASGLAGSYNEQFF	TGTGCCAGCGGGCTAGCGGGCTCCTACAATGAGCAGTTCTTC
TRBV7-9	TRBJ2-6	NA	NA	CARPDDSGANVLTF	TGTGCCAGACCAGACGACTCTGGGGCCAACGTCCTGACTTTC
TRBV19	TRBJ1-2	NA	NA	CASTIPEGHFGYTF	TGTGCCAGTACCATACCCGAGGGCCACTTCGGCTACACCTTC
TRBV4-1	TRBJ1-1	TRBD1	few	CASSQVGQGESEAFF	TGCGCCAGCAGCCAAGTCGGTCAGGGGGAGAGTGAAGCTTTCTTT
TRBV12-5	TRBJ2-7	NA	few	CASGLDRGYEQYF	TGTGCTAGTGGTTTGGACCGAGGCTACGAGCAGTACTTC
TRBV24-1	TRBJ2-1	NA	NA	CATRQGLEGYNEQFF	TGTGCCACCAGACAGGGATTAGAAGGCTACAATGAGCAGTTCTTC
TRBV4-3	TRBJ1-1	NA	NA	CASSGGSYNTEAFF	TGCGCCAGCAGCGGCGGGAGCTACAACACTGAAGCTTTCTTT
TRBV3-1	TRBJ2-1	NA	few	CASSQSINEQFF	TGTGCCAGCAGCCAATCGATCAATGAGCAGTTCTTC
TRBV6-5	TRBJ2-1	NA	NA	CASSYGGASYNEQFF	TGTGCCAGCAGTTACGGGGGGGCCTCCTACAATGAGCAGTTCTTC
TRBV20-1	TRBJ1-2	NA	few	CSARSENYGYTF	TGCAGTGCTAGATCGGAAAACTATGGCTACACCTTC
TRBV6-5	TRBJ1-1	NA	NA	CASSYSRTNTEAFF	TGTGCCAGCAGTTACTCGAGGACCAACACTGAAGCTTTCTTT
TRBV4-1	TRBJ2-1	TRBD1	NA	CASSRQGGNEQFF	TGCGCCAGCAGCCGACAGGGTGGAAATGAGCAGTTCTTC
TRBV10-3	TRBJ2-3	NA	few	CAAGTVTDTQYF	TGTGCCGCGGGCACAGTTACAGATACGCAGTATTTT
TRBV29-1	TRBJ1-2	NA	NA	CSVDRAVGEGYTF	TGCAGCGTTGACAGGGCGGTAGGAGAAGGCTACACCTTC
TRBV10-3	TRBJ1-6	NA	NA	CAIRESGPRNSPLHF	TGTGCCATCCGCGAAAGCGGACCCCGGAACTCACCCCTCCACTTT